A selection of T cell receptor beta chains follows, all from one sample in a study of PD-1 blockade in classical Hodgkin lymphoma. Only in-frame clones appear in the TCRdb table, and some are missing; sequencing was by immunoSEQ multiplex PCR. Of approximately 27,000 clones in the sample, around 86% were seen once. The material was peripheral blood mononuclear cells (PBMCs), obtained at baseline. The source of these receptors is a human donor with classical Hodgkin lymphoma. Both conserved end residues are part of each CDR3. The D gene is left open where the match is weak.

CASNPGYTIYEQYF	TRBJ2-7	TRBV6-5	-
CASKLSGANVLTF	TRBJ2-6	TRBV19	-
CASRYRGTPQGTDTQYF	TRBJ2-3	TRBV27	-
CASTRLAGGPTDTQYF	TRBJ2-3	TRBV6-6	TRBD2
CASSFTTSSYNEQFF	TRBJ2-1	TRBV13	-
CASSHWTDPYGYTF	TRBJ1-2	TRBV4-1	-
CASSLLTSGSTDTQYF	TRBJ2-3	TRBV5-1	TRBD2
CASSDRGTEAFF	TRBJ1-1	TRBV7-9	-
CASRNTGGTEAFF	TRBJ1-1	TRBV5-1	TRBD1
CASSLGTPTTGYGYTF	TRBJ1-2	TRBV7-2	TRBD1
CASSLDGGRVETQYF	TRBJ2-5	TRBV7-9	-
CASSLEVGYEQYF	TRBJ2-7	TRBV5-1	-